This T cell receptor (beta chain) was identified in a study of human thymus T cells. Study-wide findings and caveats: Related research found strongly overlapping thymic repertoires in unrelated individuals. Across thymic and blood repertoires, the usage of V and J genes appeared to be biased.

To note about this clone: Its matching antigen is unknown.

Profiled with immunoSEQ multiplex PCR; TCRdb holds only in-frame clones, not every one. The sample includes roughly 86,000 clones, just over 95% of them seen just once. The CDR3 has 12 amino acids. CDR1 SGHTA and CDR2 FQGNSA come from the germline V gene. With 4 bases removed from V and 5 bases from J, the gap between germline ends came to 8 bases. Thymus tissue for the work was resected from patients undergoing corrective heart surgery. Donors were healthy Finnish infants having corrective surgery for congenital heart defects. The sequencing sample was made of thymus tissue. The rearrangement uses TRBV7-2 and TRBJ2-5; no clear D. This clonotype was sampled from a boy younger than two with a congenital heart defect but otherwise immunologically healthy. Here the CDR3 reads CASSYRWETQYF. The CDR3 nucleotides are TGTGCCAGCAGCTATAGATGGGAGACCCAGTACTTC. The variable domain in full, completed from reference TRBV7-2 and TRBJ2-5, reads GAGVSQSPSNKVTEKGKDVELRCDPISGHTALYWYRQSLGQGLEFLIYFQGNSAPDKSGLPSDRFSAERTGGSVSTLTIQRTQQEDSAVYLCASSYRWETQYFGPGTRLLVL.